These 13 T cell receptor beta chains originate from one sample sequenced in a study of shared clonotypes between healthy human individuals. The table came from immunoSEQ multiplex PCR; TCRdb's copy has only in-frame clones and leaves some out. The table lists millions of clones, approximately 95% of them singletons, with 0.39% in the top ten. Sequenced material: naive CD4+ T cells from PBMCs. Subset indicated: CD45RA+ positively selected. These receptors were taken from a man aged 18 to 29 in good health. Some clones in this sample may be carry-over from other donors' samples.

This chain joins TRBV30 and TRBJ2-2, with D possibly matching TRBD1 (6 bases). The CDR3 length is 13 residues. V was trimmed by 0 bases and J by 8 bases, leaving 10 bases between them. CDR1 is GTSNPN, CDR2 SVGIG, per germline (reference sequence). CDR3 residues: CAWSVQGLGELFF. In DNA, the CDR3 is TGTGCCTGGAGTGTACAGGGTCTGGGGGAGCTGTTTTTT.

The genes are TRBV6-1 and TRBJ2-3; D is unclear. This CDR3 is 12 amino acids long. In germline, CDR1 is MNHNS, CDR2 SASEGT. Trimming cost V 7 bases and J 6 bases, with 11 bases left between them. CDR3 in DNA: TGTGCCAGCATGATTAATCTGGATACGCAGTATTTT. As protein: CASMINLDTQYF.

This chain connects TRBV7-2 to TRBJ2-3, with D possibly matching TRBD2 (6 bases). Germline V gene lookup returns CDR1 SGHTA and CDR2 FQGNSA. The CDR3 has 14 residues. The V gene lost 8 bases and the J gene lost 0 bases, with 12 bases spanning the gap. CDR3 bases: TGTGCCAGCGGATCTGGGGGGAGCACAGATACGCAGTATTTT. Amino acid sequence: CASGSGGSTDTQYF.

This clone was found a few times. This chain joins TRBV10-1 and TRBJ1-4; D unclear. Trimming left V 6 bases short and J 3 bases short, with 5 bases between. CDR1 and CDR2 (germline): WNHNN, SYGVQD (reference sequence). The CDR3 is 12 amino acids. CDR3 nucleotide sequence: TGCGCCAGCAGCCGGGCTAATGAAAAACTGTTTTTT. Translation gives CASSRANEKLFF.

V usage is TRBV2 and J usage is TRBJ1-5; D is unclear. The CDR3 extends over 14 amino acids. Trimming pared 1 base from V and 5 bases from J, leaving 9 bases between. Germline-derived CDR1 and CDR2 are SNHLY and FYNNEI. Here the CDR3 reads CASSEDSPDQPQHF. For the CDR3, the DNA is TGTGCCAGCAGTGAAGACAGCCCTGATCAGCCCCAGCATTTT.

Concerning this clone: The same CDR3 is also encoded by other DNA sequences in this sample. V gene TRBV28 combines with J gene TRBJ2-6; D is unclear. V was clipped by 2 bases and J by 4 bases, with 9 bases between them. Germline V lookup: CDR1 MDHEN, CDR2 SYDVKM. This CDR3 is 15 amino acids long. DNA of the CDR3: TGTGCCAGCAGTTTACGAGGTACGGGGGCCAACGTCCTGACTTTC. Its translation: CASSLRGTGANVLTF. The whole variable domain, remainder taken from reference TRBV28 and TRBJ2-6, is DVKVTQSSRYLVKRTGEKVFLECVQDMDHENMFWYRQDPGLGLRLIYFSYDVKMKEKGDIPEGYSVSREKKERFSLILESASTNQTSMYLCASSLRGTGANVLTFGAGSRLTVL.

The gene calls are TRBV9 and TRBJ1-5; possibly TRBD1 for D (5 bases). The CDR3 extends over 15 amino acids. Trimming cost V 4 bases and J 6 bases, with 17 bases left between them. Germline V CDR1 and CDR2: SGDLS, YYNGEE. The CDR3 DNA is TGTGCCAGCAGCTCCGGCGGGGGAGGAAGTCAGCCCCAGCATTTT. Encoded protein: CASSSGGGGSQPQHF.

V usage is TRBV6-5 and J usage is TRBJ2-1; 7 bases match TRBD1. The trim removed 2 bases at V and 7 bases at J, leaving 8 bases unmatched. There are 15 residues in the CDR3. Germline values: CDR1 MNHEY, CDR2 SVGAGI. CDR3 sequence (DNA): TGTGCCAGCAGTTACAAGGGGGCAATAAGGAATGAGCAGTTCTTC. Translating gives CASSYKGAIRNEQFF.

This clone was observed once. The V and J genes are TRBV27 and TRBJ1-4; TRBD1 might be the D (5 bases). Germline V gives CDR1 MNHEY, CDR2 SMNVEV (reference sequence). Trimming stripped 5 bases from V and 5 bases from J, with 15 bases between. The CDR3 has 15 residues. The chain's CDR3 is CASSRGSGPNEKLFF. The CDR3 DNA reads as TGTGCCAGCAGTCGCGGTTCGGGGCCCAATGAAAAACTGTTTTTT.

The chain couples TRBV28 to TRBJ2-1; D is possibly TRBD1 or TRBD2 (5 bases each). V lost 8 bases and J 4 bases, leaving 18 bases between the germline ends. This CDR3 is 15 amino acids long. Germline-derived CDR1 and CDR2 are MDHEN and SYDVKM. The CDR3 nucleotides read TGTGCCAGCGGGGCTCCCGGGGCATCTTACAATGAGCAGTTCTTC. Translating it yields CASGAPGASYNEQFF.

The chain has TRBV30 and TRBJ2-6, with 7 bases identical to TRBD2. Germline CDR1 is GTSNPN and CDR2 is SVGIG (reference sequence). V shed 3 bases and J 4 bases; nucleotides not matched to a gene: 9. The CDR3 spans 16 residues. CDR3 sequence reads: CAWRRVGGRGANVLTF. DNA of the CDR3: TGTGCCTGGAGGAGAGTCGGGGGGAGAGGGGCCAACGTCCTGACTTTC. The full variable domain, completed using reference TRBV30 and TRBJ2-6, is SQTIHQWPATLVQPVGSPLSLECTVEGTSNPNLYWYRQAAGRGLQLLFYSVGIGQISSEVPQNLSASRPQDRQFILSSKKLLLSDSGFYLCAWRRVGGRGANVLTFGAGSRLTVL.

The gene calls are TRBV6-6 and TRBJ1-4; D is ambiguous. The germline V and J ends were trimmed by 7 bases and 8 bases, with 8 bases remaining between them. CDR3 size: 11 residues. In germline, CDR1 is MNHNY, CDR2 SVGAGI (reference sequence). CDR3 protein: CASKAGEKLFF. DNA of the CDR3: TGTGCCAGCAAAGCCGGGGAAAAACTGTTTTTT.

For this clone: The sample holds other DNA sequences that translate to the same CDR3. The chain is built from TRBV18 and TRBJ1-5; D not resolved. From germline, CDR1 is KGHSH and CDR2 LQKENI. The CDR3 runs to 14 residues. Between the trimmed V and J ends, which lost 3 bases and 3 bases, there was a span of 9 bases. This CDR3 reads CASSPNTDNQPQHF. The CDR3 bases are TGTGCCAGCTCACCTAACACAGACAATCAGCCCCAGCATTTT.